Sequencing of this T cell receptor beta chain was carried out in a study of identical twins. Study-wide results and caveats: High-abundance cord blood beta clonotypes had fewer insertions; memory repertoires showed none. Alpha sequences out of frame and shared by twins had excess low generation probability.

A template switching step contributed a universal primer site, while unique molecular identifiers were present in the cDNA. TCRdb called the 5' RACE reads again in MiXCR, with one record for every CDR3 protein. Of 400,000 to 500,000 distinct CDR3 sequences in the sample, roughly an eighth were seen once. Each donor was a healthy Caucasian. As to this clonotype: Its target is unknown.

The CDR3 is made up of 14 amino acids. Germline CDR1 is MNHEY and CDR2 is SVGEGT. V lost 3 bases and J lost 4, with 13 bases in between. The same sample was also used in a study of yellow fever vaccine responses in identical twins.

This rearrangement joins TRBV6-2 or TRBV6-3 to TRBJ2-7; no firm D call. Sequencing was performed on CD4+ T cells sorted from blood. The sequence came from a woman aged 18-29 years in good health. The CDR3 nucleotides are TGTGCCAGCAGTTATATCGGTAAACTTTACGAGCAGTACTTC. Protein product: CASSYIGKLYEQYF.